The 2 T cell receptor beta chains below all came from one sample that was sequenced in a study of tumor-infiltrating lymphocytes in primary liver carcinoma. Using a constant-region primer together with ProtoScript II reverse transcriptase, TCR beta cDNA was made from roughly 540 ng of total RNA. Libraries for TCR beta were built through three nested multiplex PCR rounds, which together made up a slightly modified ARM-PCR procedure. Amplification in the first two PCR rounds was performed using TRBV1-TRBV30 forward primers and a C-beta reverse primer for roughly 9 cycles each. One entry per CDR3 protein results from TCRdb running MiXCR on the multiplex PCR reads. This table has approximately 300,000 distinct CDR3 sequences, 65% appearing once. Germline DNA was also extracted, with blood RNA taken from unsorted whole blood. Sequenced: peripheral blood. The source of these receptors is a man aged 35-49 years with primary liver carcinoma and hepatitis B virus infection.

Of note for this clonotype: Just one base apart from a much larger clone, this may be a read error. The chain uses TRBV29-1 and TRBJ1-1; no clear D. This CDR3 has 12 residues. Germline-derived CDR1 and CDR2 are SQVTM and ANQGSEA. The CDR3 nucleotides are TGCAGTGTCTTCGGGTCTAACACTGGAGCTTTCTTT. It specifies CSVFGSNTGAFF.

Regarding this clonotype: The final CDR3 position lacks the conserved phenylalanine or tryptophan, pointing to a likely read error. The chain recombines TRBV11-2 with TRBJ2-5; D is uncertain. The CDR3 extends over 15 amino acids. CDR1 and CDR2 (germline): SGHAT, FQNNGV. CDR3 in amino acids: CASSLDSHDHETQYL. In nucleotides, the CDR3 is TGTGCCAGCAGCTTGGATAGCCACGACCATGAGACCCAGTACCTC.